This TCR beta chain was identified during a study of T cells in Graves' hyperthyroidism and ophthalmopathy. The PBMCs had their origin in approximately 10 ml of fresh peripheral blood. V was shortened by 5 bases and J by 1 base, with 14 bases between the two germline ends. This CDR3 has 16 amino acids. Germline values: CDR1 LGHDT, CDR2 YNNKEL (reference sequence). Authors of the study amplified TCR beta CDR3 regions from RNA transcripts. TCR CDR3 underwent first-round RT-PCR with the HTBI primer set. TCRdb independently ran MiXCR on the multiplex PCR reads; one entry per CDR3 protein. Found here are around 390,000 distinct CDR3 sequences, roughly 15% of them singletons; the top ten hold roughly a fifth.

This TCR derives from a woman in her twenties or thirties with Graves' ophthalmopathy. This chain joins TRBV3-1 and TRBJ2-2; D perhaps matches TRBD1 (5 bases). The sequenced material came from blood. The CDR3 DNA reads TGTGCCAGCAGCTCCGTCAGGGCTGGGAACACCGGGGAGCTGTTTTTT. It is translated as CASSSVRAGNTGELFF.